This T cell receptor beta chain is drawn from a study of graft-versus-host responses after intestinal transplantation. Study in general: Multivisceral, liver-intestinal, or isolated intestinal grafts went to recipients. Points from the study as a whole: Individuals carrying graft-donor T cell macrochimerism showed high graft-versus-host to host-versus-graft clonal ratios in allografts.

Losses at the gene ends were 4 bases for V and 5 bases for J; bases not matched to a gene: 4. Per the germline V gene, CDR1 is MNHNS and CDR2 is SASEGT. CDR3 size: 15 residues. For this clone: Its antigen is not known.

TCRdb's table, derived via immunoSEQ multiplex PCR, lists solely in-frame clones and lacks some. The sample has roughly 7,700 clones; approximately 93% are singletons. The chain has TRBV6-1 and TRBJ2-3; the match to TRBD2 covers 12 bases. This clonotype was obtained from a human patient who received an intestinal transplant, so some T cells may come from the graft donor. This specimen consisted of PBMCs, obtained 11 days after intestinal transplantation. As DNA, the CDR3 is TGTGCCAGCAGTGTCATGACTAGCGGGGGAGATACGCAGTATTTT. It codes for CASSVMTSGGDTQYF.